Detailed here is one T cell receptor (beta chain). What it binds is unknown. Sequencing was performed with immunoSEQ multiplex PCR; in TCRdb, only in-frame clones are kept and a portion is missing. In the table there are 95,000 to 120,000 clones, 85% to 90% of which are singletons. The source of the sample is a study of T cell responses to AZD1222 COVID-19 vaccine. Across the whole study: Recipients boosted at about 4 weeks or about 12 weeks are pooled. General study points: Spike-specific TCR breadth and depth both grew after two AZD1222 doses.

The material sequenced was peripheral blood, taken on day 0 of AZD1222 vaccination. This sequence was found in an adult in good health.

DNA for the CDR3: TGCAGCGTTGATGTGAATGGTGGCTACACCTTC. Its protein is CSVDVNGGYTF. The chain links TRBV29-1 to TRBJ1-2, with D unresolved. The CDR3 covers 11 residues. Trimming removed 3 bases from V and 7 bases from J, with 9 bases in between. Looked up from germline, CDR1 is SQVTM and CDR2 is ANQGSEA.